These 32 T cell receptor beta chains share one sample of origin, sequenced in a study of graft-versus-host responses after intestinal transplantation. These receptors' antigens are unknown. Some clones are missing from TCRdb's copy, which holds only in-frame ones; the method was immunoSEQ multiplex PCR. The repertoire holds roughly 110,000 clones, with roughly 87% as singletons. This sample comprised unstimulated CD4+ T cells sorted from spleen or lymph node cells, obtained before transplant. The source is a human donor who was the organ donor for an intestinal transplant.

Comments on this clone: Different DNA sequences within this sample yield the same CDR3. The gene calls are TRBV18 and TRBJ2-5; no firm D call. The CDR3 runs to 12 residues. Looked up from germline, CDR1 is KGHSH and CDR2 is LQKENI. V was clipped by 1 base and J by 4 bases, with 4 bases between them. The CDR3 sequence: CASSPRGETQYF. The CDR3 nucleotides are TGTGCCAGCTCACCACGCGGAGAGACCCAGTACTTC.

The chain links TRBV7-9 to TRBJ2-1, with TRBD2 as a possible D gene (5 bases). The germline CDR1 and CDR2 sequences are SEHNR and FQNEAQ (reference sequence). The ends were cut back, 6 bases at V and 11 bases at J, with 11 bases in the middle. The CDR3 has 11 amino acids. The CDR3 coding sequence is TGTGCCAGCAGTACGACGGGGAAGCAGTTCTTC. Its translation: CASSTTGKQFF.

The chain has TRBV6-1 and TRBJ1-5, with D possibly TRBD1 on 6 matching bases. The V end was cut by 0 bases, the J end by 7 bases, with 22 bases between. CDR3 length equals 18 residues. Germline CDR1 MNHNS, CDR2 SASEGT. CDR3 DNA: TGTGCCAGCAGTGAAGCGCGGACGGGCAGGGGAGAAGGGCAGCCCCAGCATTTT. Amino acids: CASSEARTGRGEGQPQHF.

V is TRBV2 and J is TRBJ1-2, with D tentatively TRBD1 (5 bases). This CDR3 comprises 15 residues. Between the trimmed V and J ends, which lost 4 bases and 2 bases, there was a span of 14 bases. The germline V gene has CDR1 SNHLY and CDR2 FYNNEI. The CDR3 loop reads CASSARDGINYGYTF. The CDR3 DNA reads as TGTGCCAGCAGTGCTCGGGACGGTATAAACTATGGCTACACCTTC.

The V call is TRBV6-5, the J call TRBJ2-7, with D possibly being TRBD2 (6 bases). Germline CDR1 and CDR2: MNHEY and SVGAGI. This CDR3 spans 14 amino acids. The V end lost 7 bases, the J end lost 2 bases, and 15 bases lay between the germline ends. The CDR3 bases are TGTGCCAGCAAGACGGGAGATATCACCTACGAGCAGTACTTC. This translates into CASKTGDITYEQYF.

This sequence joins TRBV10-3 and TRBJ1-2, with 8 bases that match TRBD1. V dropped 11 bases and J dropped 7; count of bases not matched to a gene: 12. Looked up from germline, CDR1 is ENHRY and CDR2 is SYGVKD. The CDR3 loop spans 13 amino acids. For the CDR3, the DNA is TGTGCCTTCTCCCGGACAGGGTCGGGTGGCTACACCTTC. Residues: CAFSRTGSGGYTF.

The DNA for the CDR3 is TGTGCCTGGAGCGGGATAGAGACCCAGTACTTC. Protein: CAWSGIETQYF. This chain links TRBV30 with TRBJ2-5; possible D gene TRBD2, 5 bases. The CDR3 runs 11 residues. The germline V gene encodes CDR1 GTSNPN and CDR2 SVGIG (reference sequence). Between the trimmed V and J ends, which lost 3 bases and 4 bases, there was a span of 6 bases.

This clone was seen more than once but under ten times. The genes are TRBV14 and TRBJ2-2; 8 nucleotides match TRBD1. Germline V gives CDR1 SGHDN, CDR2 FVKESK. V lost 1 base, J lost 7 bases, and 5 bases stayed unmatched. The CDR3 sequence is 15 residues long. This chain's CDR3 is CASSQVQGAGGELFF. The CDR3 DNA is TGTGCCAGCAGCCAAGTCCAGGGGGCAGGCGGGGAGCTGTTTTTT.

The rearrangement links TRBV6-5 to TRBJ1-2; D is possibly TRBD1 (5 bases). In germline, CDR1 is MNHEY, CDR2 SVGAGI. There are 14 residues in the CDR3. V was cut by 6 bases and J by 8 bases, with 19 bases left in between. The CDR3 sequence: CASRPVGGPSGYTF. DNA of the CDR3: TGTGCCAGCAGGCCCGTCGGGGGTCCTTCCGGCTACACCTTC.

This chain uses TRBV6-6 with TRBJ1-6, with no clear D. The V gene's germline CDR1 is MNHNY and CDR2 SVGAGI (reference sequence). The CDR3 length is 16 residues. V lost 5 bases to trimming and J lost 6 bases, with 17 bases between them. Here the CDR3 reads CASSPPGAVLNSPLHF. CDR3 DNA sequence: TGTGCCAGCAGTCCGCCTGGAGCAGTCCTTAATTCACCCCTCCACTTT.

The chain has TRBV7-9 and TRBJ1-2; no clear D gene. CDR3 length: 14 residues. In germline, CDR1 is SEHNR, CDR2 FQNEAQ (reference sequence). Trimming removed 1 base at V and 2 bases at J, with 8 bases between. The CDR3 DNA is TGTGCCAGCAGCTTAGGAACAGTAAACTATGGCTACACCTTC. Its protein is CASSLGTVNYGYTF.

The chain employs TRBV19 and TRBJ1-1; maybe TRBD1 (5 bases). Per the germline V gene, CDR1 is LNHDA and CDR2 is SQIVND (reference sequence). CDR3 size: 16 residues. The ends were cut back, 0 bases at V and 0 bases at J, with 11 bases in the middle. Here the CDR3 reads CASSIDHAGMNTEAFF. Written as DNA, the CDR3 is TGTGCCAGTAGTATAGATCACGCAGGGATGAACACTGAAGCTTTCTTT. Looking up the rest from reference TRBV19 and TRBJ1-1 gives the full variable domain: DGGITQSPKYLFRKEGQNVTLSCEQNLNHDAMYWYRQDPGQGLRLIYYSQIVNDFQKGDIAEGYSVSREKKESFPLTVTSAQKNPTAFYLCASSIDHAGMNTEAFFGQGTRLTVV.

This chain links TRBV6-5 with TRBJ1-1; D gene ambiguous. The V gene's germline CDR1 is MNHEY and CDR2 SVGAGI. Trimming took 2 bases from V and 1 from J, leaving 5 bases between them. The CDR3 sequence is 13 residues long. As DNA, the CDR3 is TGTGCCAGCAGTTACGAGGCGAACACTGAAGCTTTCTTT. Translated: CASSYEANTEAFF.

The chain has TRBV27 and TRBJ2-3, with TRBD1 matching over 12 bases. The CDR3 covers 17 residues. The trim removed 0 bases at V and 5 bases at J, leaving 6 bases unmatched. Germline CDR1 reads MNHEY; CDR2 reads SMNVEV (reference sequence). DNA for the CDR3: TGTGCCAGCAGTTTATCGTGGGACAGGGGGCAGGTAGATACGCAGTATTTT. Protein: CASSLSWDRGQVDTQYF.

The CDR3 region has the DNA TGTGCCGGACAGGGATTTCGGTATGGCTACACCTTC. Protein product: CAGQGFRYGYTF. J is TRBJ1-2 and V is TRBV6-5; 8 nucleotides align to TRBD1. The CDR3 totals 12 residues. With 11 bases clipped from V and 5 bases from J, the junction kept 7 bases outside the gene matches. The germline V gene encodes CDR1 MNHEY and CDR2 SVGAGI.

CDR3 in DNA: TGTGCCAGCAGTGAAGCCGGTGGGGGTCTGGGCGAGCAGTACTTC. Its translation is CASSEAGGGLGEQYF. The chain is built from TRBV6-1 and TRBJ2-7; D possibly matches TRBD1 or TRBD2 (5 bases each). The germline V gene encodes CDR1 MNHNS and CDR2 SASEGT. The length of the CDR3 is 15 residues. V lost 0 bases and J 6 bases, leaving 15 bases between the germline ends.

The chain recombines TRBV15 with TRBJ2-6; possibly TRBD1 for D (5 bases). The CDR3 has 16 amino acids. Germline-derived CDR1 and CDR2 are LNHNV and YYDKDF (reference sequence). V was pared by 1 base and J by 3 bases, with 10 bases between. CDR3 amino acids: CATSRVTGHGANVLTF. In DNA, the CDR3 is TGTGCCACCAGCAGAGTAACAGGCCATGGGGCCAACGTCCTGACTTTC.

The V and J genes are TRBV19 and TRBJ1-5; 11 nucleotides agree with TRBD1. V was clipped by 5 bases and J by 0 bases; unmatched bases: 3. The CDR3 has 16 amino acids. Germline values: CDR1 LNHDA, CDR2 SQIVND (reference sequence). This CDR3 is CASSGTGGYSNQPQHF. In nucleotides, the CDR3 is TGTGCCAGTAGTGGGACAGGGGGTTATAGCAATCAGCCCCAGCATTTT.

The J gene is TRBJ1-1, the V gene TRBV6-5, with D uncertain. Between the trimmed V and J ends, which lost 6 bases and 4 bases, there was a span of 15 bases. Germline V gene data show CDR1 as MNHEY and CDR2 as SVGAGI. This CDR3 spans 14 amino acids. CDR3 amino acids: CASSPTDQVTEAFF. In nucleotides, the CDR3 is TGTGCCAGCAGCCCTACCGATCAAGTCACTGAAGCTTTCTTT.

This clone appeared once. V gene TRBV18 combines with J gene TRBJ2-1; D tentatively fits TRBD1 or TRBD2 (5 bases each). Looked up from germline, CDR1 is KGHSH and CDR2 is LQKENI. This CDR3 spans 16 amino acids. V gave up 3 bases and J gave up 1 base, with 13 bases separating them. CDR3 nucleotide sequence: TGTGCCAGCTCACCTGAGCGAGGGGTATCCTACAATGAGCAGTTCTTC. Residues: CASSPERGVSYNEQFF.

The chain joins TRBV28 to TRBJ2-7; weak D call: TRBD2 (6 bases). This CDR3 region has 15 residues. Germline CDR1 is MDHEN and CDR2 is SYDVKM. V lost 7 bases, J lost 1 base, and 17 bases lay in between. The CDR3 here is CASTTGAGGSYEQYF. The CDR3 coding sequence is TGTGCCAGCACCACTGGAGCGGGCGGATCCTACGAGCAGTACTTC.

The DNA of the CDR3 is TGTGCCAGCTCACCACGGAGGGGCAGGGACACTGAAGCTTTCTTT. Amino acids: CASSPRRGRDTEAFF. The J gene is TRBJ1-1, the V gene TRBV18, with D maybe TRBD1 (5 bases). CDR1 and CDR2 from the germline V gene are KGHSH and LQKENI. V was pared by 1 base and J by 3 bases, with 12 bases between. This CDR3 contains 15 residues.

This chain uses TRBV4-1 with TRBJ2-5, with D possibly being TRBD1 (5 bases). V gave up 4 bases and J gave up 1 base, with 10 bases separating them. The V gene's germline CDR1 is MGHRA and CDR2 YSYEKL. CDR3 length: 14 residues. Written as DNA, the CDR3 is TGCGCCAGCAGCCGAGGACAACTCCAAGAGACCCAGTACTTC. As protein: CASSRGQLQETQYF.

V is TRBV9 and J is TRBJ1-1; 7 bases match TRBD1. CDR3 length equals 14 residues. V shed 4 bases, J shed 5 bases, and the junction held 8 bases outside the gene matches. The germline CDR1 and CDR2 sequences are SGDLS and YYNGEE. The chain's CDR3 is CASSTRQGGTEAFF. Here the CDR3 DNA reads TGTGCCAGCAGCACCCGACAGGGAGGTACTGAAGCTTTCTTT.

CDR3 coding DNA: TGTGCCAGCAGCCCGGGACCGCGCTATGGCTACACCTTC. Translation gives CASSPGPRYGYTF. V is TRBV14 and J is TRBJ1-2, with D possibly TRBD1 on 5 matching bases. This CDR3 has 13 amino acids. V lost 4 bases and J 4 bases, leaving 10 bases between the germline ends. Germline V gene data show CDR1 as SGHDN and CDR2 as FVKESK. Supplemented by reference TRBV14 and TRBJ1-2, the full variable domain reads EAGVTQFPSHSVIEKGQTVTLRCDPISGHDNLYWYRRVMGKEIKFLLHFVKESKQDESGMPNNRFLAERTGGTYSTLKVQPAELEDSGVYFCASSPGPRYGYTFGSGTRLTVV.

The chain uses TRBV7-2 and TRBJ2-4, with D possibly TRBD1 on 6 matching bases. V lost 5 bases to trimming and J lost 0 bases, with 14 bases between them. The CDR3 runs to 16 residues. The germline V gene encodes CDR1 SGHTA and CDR2 FQGNSA. CDR3 region: CASSHGQFTAKNIQYF. CDR3 in DNA: TGTGCCAGCAGCCACGGACAGTTTACAGCCAAAAACATTCAGTACTTC.

V usage is TRBV19 and J usage is TRBJ2-4; no firm D call. The CDR3 length is 14 residues. V shed 5 bases and J shed 2 bases, with 10 bases lying between them. CDR1 and CDR2 from the germline V gene are LNHDA and SQIVND (reference sequence). The CDR3 nucleotides read TGTGCCAGTAGTCCCGAAGGGCCCAAAAACATTCAGTACTTC. It yields the protein CASSPEGPKNIQYF.

The chain couples TRBV19 to TRBJ2-7, with TRBD1 matching 7 bases. The V gene's germline CDR1 is LNHDA and CDR2 SQIVND (reference sequence). J gave up 3 bases and V 5 bases, and 10 bases lay outside the gene matches. The CDR3 spans 15 residues. The CDR3 loop is CASSFTSGTVYEQYF. CDR3 coding DNA: TGTGCCAGTAGTTTTACCTCCGGGACAGTCTACGAGCAGTACTTC.

The sample holds one count of this clone. The chain carries TRBV5-5 and TRBJ2-5, with D possibly being TRBD1 or TRBD2 (5 bases each). The V gene lost 4 bases and the J gene lost 11 bases, with 15 bases spanning the gap. There are 12 residues in the CDR3. Germline CDR1 SGHKS, CDR2 YYEKEE (reference sequence). CDR3 in amino acids: CASSTGLGEQYF. In DNA form, the CDR3 reads TGTGCCAGCAGCACGGGTCTGGGGGAGCAGTACTTC.

This rearrangement joins TRBV23-1 to TRBJ2-7, with 11 bases lining up with TRBD2. TRBV23-1 is placed among ORFs of uncertain function. The CDR3 totals 15 residues. The V segment lost 7 bases and the J segment 2 bases; nucleotides outside the gene matches: 7. The CDR3 bases are TGCGCCAGCACCACACTACTAGCGGGAGCCTACGAGCAGTACTTC. It encodes CASTTLLAGAYEQYF.

V is TRBV18 and J is TRBJ2-3; no firm D call. CDR1 is KGHSH and CDR2 is LQKENI in the germline V gene. V was clipped by 0 bases and J by 5 bases, with 6 bases between them. CDR3 size: 13 residues. The CDR3: CASSPPGLDTQYF. CDR3 coding DNA: TGTGCCAGCTCACCACCAGGGTTAGATACGCAGTATTTT.

The chain joins TRBV19 to TRBJ1-4, with D possibly TRBD1 on 5 matching bases. The CDR3 has 15 amino acids. CDR1 is LNHDA and CDR2 is SQIVND in the germline V gene (reference sequence). With 3 bases removed from V and 6 bases from J, the gap between germline ends came to 14 bases. The CDR3, as DNA: TGTGCCAGTAGTATGGTGTCAGCAGGGCATGAAAAACTGTTTTTT. It is translated as CASSMVSAGHEKLFF.